The next 27 T cell receptor beta chains were all read from a single sample in a study of blood T cells in healthy people across ages. Then a second PCR, running about 6 to 12 cycles, was carried out with a sample-barcoded 5' primer and a J-beta primer mix. TCRdb reprocessed the 5' RACE reads with MiXCR, giving one entry per CDR3 protein. Of over 750,000 distinct CDR3 sequences listed, 25% were seen once; the top ten hold 9.4%. Separately, the same data were catalogued under a study of T cells of mothers and their children.

The material sequenced was blood. All receptors derive from a boy aged 5 to 17 in good health.

This clonotype appeared a few times. V usage is TRBV6-5 and J usage is TRBJ2-3, with D perhaps matching TRBD2 (6 bases). This CDR3 region has 15 residues. Germline V CDR1 and CDR2: MNHEY, SVGAGI. Deletions cut 6 bases from V and 0 bases from J, with 13 bases between. The CDR3, as DNA: TGTGCCAGCAGCTCTAGCGTCGGGAGCACAGATACGCAGTATTTT. It specifies CASSSSVGSTDTQYF.

The genes are TRBV20-1 and TRBJ1-4; possible D gene TRBD1, 6 bases. V shed 6 bases and J shed 3 bases, with 11 bases lying between them. Germline V gene sequence: CDR1 DFQATT, CDR2 SNEGSKA (reference sequence). This CDR3 region has 13 residues. CDR3 nucleotides: TGCAGTGCCTCCGGACAGCCTAATGAAAAACTGTTTTTT. Translated: CSASGQPNEKLFF.

The genes are TRBV5-1 and TRBJ1-2; D is uncertain. Trimming pared 2 bases from V and 6 bases from J, leaving 11 bases between. This CDR3 is 13 amino acids long. In germline, CDR1 is SGHRS, CDR2 YFSETQ. The CDR3 is CASSFDSLNGYTF. The CDR3 bases are TGCGCCAGCAGCTTTGATAGTTTGAATGGCTACACCTTC.

This clonotype appeared a few times. The DNA for the CDR3 is TGTGCCAGCAGCCCCCGACAGGGAAGGGAGGAAAAACTGTTTTTT. Translating gives CASSPRQGREEKLFF. The rearrangement links TRBV7-9 to TRBJ1-4, with 7 bases that match TRBD1. The CDR3 spans 15 residues. The germline V gene encodes CDR1 SEHNR and CDR2 FQNEAQ (reference sequence). Germline trimming cut 5 bases from V and 8 bases from J; bases unmatched to any gene: 11.

This clonotype was recorded a few times. The rearrangement uses TRBV29-1 and TRBJ2-7; D possibly uses TRBD1 or TRBD2 (5 bases each). Germline assignment: CDR1 SQVTM and CDR2 ANQGSEA. With 1 base removed from V and 0 bases from J, the gap between germline ends came to 31 bases. The CDR3 covers 21 residues. CDR3 bases: TGCAGCGTTGAAGTCGGGGTGGGGTTCCCTGAGCAGAGAGACAGCTCCTACGAGCAGTACTTC. Protein product: CSVEVGVGFPEQRDSSYEQYF.

The V call is TRBV28, the J call TRBJ2-5; D possibly matches TRBD1 or TRBD2 (5 bases each). Trimming took 5 bases from V and 0 from J, leaving 13 bases between them. Germline CDR1 and CDR2: MDHEN and SYDVKM. This CDR3 spans 15 amino acids. CDR3 sequence (DNA): TGTGCCAGCAGTAATACCGGGACGAACCAAGAGACCCAGTACTTC. Protein: CASSNTGTNQETQYF.

This clonotype came up a few times. The chain couples TRBV27 to TRBJ2-1; a weak D match, TRBD2 (6 bases). V lost 4 bases and J lost 5, with 27 bases in between. This CDR3 is 19 amino acids long. The germline V gene has CDR1 MNHEY and CDR2 SMNVEV (reference sequence). This CDR3 reads CASSSPLAEGRLWHNEQFF. The CDR3 bases are TGTGCCAGCAGTTCCCCGTTGGCGGAGGGGCGTCTGTGGCACAATGAGCAGTTCTTC.

The chain recombines TRBV7-9 with TRBJ1-1, with D unclear. The germline gives CDR1 SEHNR, CDR2 FQNEAQ (reference sequence). The CDR3 runs to 14 residues. The ends were cut back, 4 bases at V and 5 bases at J, with 14 bases in the middle. The CDR3 bases are TGTGCCAGCAGCTCAAGGGAGGTAGGGACTGAAGCTTTCTTT. Residues: CASSSREVGTEAFF.

On this clonotype itself: One end of the junction fails to match germline, which may point to a read error. CDR3 nucleotides: TGTGTCAGCAGCCAAGAAGTAGAGGCGGTTGGTGAGCAGTACTTC. Its protein is CVSSQEVEAVGEQYF. The chain employs TRBV3-1 and TRBJ2-7; D not certain. The CDR3 consists of 15 residues. CDR1 and CDR2 from the germline V gene are LGHDT and YNNKEL (reference sequence).

A few counts support this clonotype. J is TRBJ1-6 and V is TRBV7-9; D unresolved. Germline V gene sequence: CDR1 SEHNR, CDR2 FQNEAQ (reference sequence). CDR3 length equals 13 residues. Trimming left V 2 bases short and J 4 bases short, with 3 bases between. CDR3 in amino acids: CASSLLYNSPLHF. CDR3 nucleotide sequence: TGTGCCAGCAGCTTACTTTATAATTCACCCCTCCACTTT.

The chain has TRBV9 and TRBJ2-5; 15 bases are a match to TRBD2. The J call is doubtful: the DNA matches TRBJ2-7 better. CDR3 length: 18 amino acids. Germline CDR1 reads SGDLS; CDR2 reads YYNGEE. The CDR3 here is CASSVEGLAGGGSYEQYF. CDR3 nucleotides: TGTGCCAGCAGCGTAGAGGGACTAGCGGGAGGAGGCTCCTACGAGCAGTACTTC.

This clonotype came up a few times. The CDR3 is CASSQDTSGVRTGNEQFF. CDR3 DNA: TGTGCCAGCAGCCAAGATACGTCTGGTGTGCGGACAGGGAACGAGCAGTTCTTC. The chain uses TRBV4-2 and TRBJ2-1; 8 positions agree with TRBD1. Germline V lookup: CDR1 LGHNA, CDR2 YNFKEQ. The ends lost 0 bases at V and 10 bases at J; junction bases unmatched: 17. This CDR3 is 18 amino acids long.

The chain uses TRBV6-5 and TRBJ2-3; D might be TRBD2 (5 bases). The CDR3 totals 11 residues. Trimming removed 8 bases at V and 6 bases at J, with 9 bases between. Per germline, CDR1 MNHEY and CDR2 SVGAGI. The CDR3 sequence: CASGRGDTQYF. The CDR3 DNA reads TGTGCCAGCGGGAGAGGTGATACGCAGTATTTT.

This clonotype turned up a few times. The V gene is TRBV7-2, the J gene TRBJ2-3; weak D call: TRBD1 (6 bases). V lost 5 bases and J 6 bases, leaving 18 bases between the germline ends. CDR1 is SGHTA, CDR2 FQGNSA, per germline. The CDR3 spans 15 residues. The CDR3 region has the DNA TGTGCCAGCAGCGCCAACTTGGGGGCAGGGGATACGCAGTATTTT. This translates into CASSANLGAGDTQYF.

The V gene is TRBV20-1, the J gene TRBJ2-5; D is unclear. V lost 3 bases and J lost 0, with 8 bases in between. Per germline, CDR1 DFQATT and CDR2 SNEGSKA (reference sequence). This CDR3 region has 13 residues. The CDR3, as DNA: TGCAGTGCTAGGGGCCAGTACCAAGAGACCCAGTACTTC. This encodes CSARGQYQETQYF.

The rearrangement uses TRBV15 and TRBJ2-1; TRBD2 matches at 13 bases. J lost 9 bases, V lost 9 bases, and 5 bases had no gene match. The CDR3 contains 13 residues. Looked up from germline, CDR1 is LNHNV and CDR2 is YYDKDF (reference sequence). CDR3 bases: TGTGCCACGGGACTAGCGGGATCGGGTGAGCAGTTCTTC. This translates into CATGLAGSGEQFF.

This clonotype was detected only a few times. The chain employs TRBV28 and TRBJ2-7, with 8 bases lining up with TRBD2. J gave up 0 bases and V 5 bases, and 6 bases lay outside the gene matches. The CDR3 has 15 residues. Germline-derived CDR1 and CDR2 are MDHEN and SYDVKM. The CDR3 protein is CASSPWGTSSYEQYF. The CDR3 nucleotides are TGTGCCAGCAGTCCTTGGGGGACTAGCTCCTACGAGCAGTACTTC.

This clonotype turned up a few times. This chain uses TRBV2 with TRBJ1-1; D might be TRBD1 (5 bases). Germline-derived CDR1 and CDR2 are SNHLY and FYNNEI. The CDR3 covers 15 residues. V shed 2 bases and J shed 3 bases, with 13 bases lying between them. CDR3: CASSEHDSRDTEAFF. DNA of the CDR3: TGTGCCAGCAGTGAACATGACAGCAGAGACACTGAAGCTTTCTTT. The whole variable domain, filled in from reference TRBV2 and TRBJ1-1, reads EPEVTQTPSHQVTQMGQEVILRCVPISNHLYFYWYRQILGQKVEFLVSFYNNEISEKSEIFDDQFSVERPDGSNFTLKIRSTKLEDSAMYFCASSEHDSRDTEAFFGQGTRLTVV.

This clonotype occurred a few times. The rearrangement joins TRBV12-3 or TRBV12-4 to TRBJ2-1, with 9 bases fitting TRBD2. The J call is uncertain, as TRBJ2-7 better fits the DNA end. The CDR3 runs 13 residues. CDR3 sequence reads: CASEPAGGSEQYF. In DNA, the CDR3 is TGTGCCAGCGAGCCAGCGGGAGGAAGCGAGCAGTACTTC.

The gene calls are TRBV28 and TRBJ2-3; a weak D match, TRBD2 (5 bases). The V end was cut by 6 bases, the J end by 4 bases, with 20 bases between. Germline CDR1 reads MDHEN; CDR2 reads SYDVKM. The CDR3 is 16 amino acids. The CDR3 nucleotides read TGTGCCAGCAGCCACTACATAGCCGGGCGGGCAGATACGCAGTATTTT. Translating it yields CASSHYIAGRADTQYF. Full variable domain (missing parts from reference TRBV28 and TRBJ2-3): DVKVTQSSRYLVKRTGEKVFLECVQDMDHENMFWYRQDPGLGLRLIYFSYDVKMKEKGDIPEGYSVSREKKERFSLILESASTNQTSMYLCASSHYIAGRADTQYFGPGTRLTVL.

The V gene is TRBV7-8, the J gene TRBJ2-7; 14 nucleotides match TRBD2. This CDR3 is built from 15 residues. CDR1 is SGHVS and CDR2 is FQNEAQ in the germline V gene. Germline trimming cut 3 bases from V and 4 bases from J; bases unmatched to any gene: 2. The CDR3 nucleotides are TGTGCCAGCAGCTTCGGGACTAGCGGGGGATACGAGCAGTACTTC. Amino acids: CASSFGTSGGYEQYF.

This CDR3 is CASSSHAGELFF. The CDR3 DNA is TGTGCCAGCAGCTCACATGCCGGGGAGCTGTTTTTT. The rearrangement joins TRBV7-3 to TRBJ2-2, with unresolved D. Germline CDR1 SGHTA, CDR2 FQGTGA. The ends were cut back, 4 bases at V and 6 bases at J, with 6 bases in the middle. CDR3 length: 12 residues.

In this sample, this clonotype turned up a few times. The J gene is TRBJ2-1, the V gene TRBV6-1, with TRBD2 matching over 9 bases. This CDR3 has 16 residues. Trimming cost V 11 bases and J 7 bases; bases outside gene matches: 18. Germline V gene sequence: CDR1 MNHNS, CDR2 SASEGT. CDR3 bases: TGTGCCGCATACCAGCTCTCTAGCGGGGCCTTGAATGAGCAGTTCTTC. It specifies CAAYQLSSGALNEQFF.

This clonotype was observed a few times. The chain uses TRBV12-5 and TRBJ1-2; D perhaps matches TRBD1 (6 bases). This CDR3 contains 16 residues. CDR1 is LGHNT, CDR2 FRNRAP, per germline. Trimming took off 6 bases at V and 4 bases at J, with 21 bases between the two ends. CDR3 sequence: CASGPETGHSGYGYTF. The CDR3 DNA is TGTGCTAGTGGCCCCGAGACAGGTCATTCTGGCTATGGCTACACCTTC.

The chain employs TRBV29-1 and TRBJ2-7; D might be TRBD1 (6 bases). The length of the CDR3 is 13 residues. V gave up 6 bases and J gave up 3 bases, with 15 bases separating them. Germline CDR1 is SQVTM and CDR2 is ANQGSEA. CDR3 sequence: CSVALGQYYEQYF. DNA for the CDR3: TGCAGCGTGGCCCTAGGACAGTACTACGAGCAGTACTTC.

This clonotype was detected only a few times. This rearrangement joins TRBV11-2 to TRBJ2-1, with 12 bases matching TRBD2. V shed 8 bases, J shed 7 bases, and the junction held 3 bases outside the gene matches. The length of the CDR3 is 13 residues. The germline V gene encodes CDR1 SGHAT and CDR2 FQNNGV. The CDR3 loop reads CASSTSGRNEQFF. CDR3 DNA sequence: TGTGCCAGCTCGACTAGCGGGAGAAATGAGCAGTTCTTC.

The chain links TRBV7-9 to TRBJ2-2, with D unclear. Trimming took off 6 bases at V and 0 bases at J, with 8 bases between the two ends. This CDR3 contains 14 residues. Germline assignment: CDR1 SEHNR and CDR2 FQNEAQ (reference sequence). The CDR3 DNA is TGTGCCAGCAGTTATCAGGCGAACACCGGGGAGCTGTTTTTT. Translation gives CASSYQANTGELFF.